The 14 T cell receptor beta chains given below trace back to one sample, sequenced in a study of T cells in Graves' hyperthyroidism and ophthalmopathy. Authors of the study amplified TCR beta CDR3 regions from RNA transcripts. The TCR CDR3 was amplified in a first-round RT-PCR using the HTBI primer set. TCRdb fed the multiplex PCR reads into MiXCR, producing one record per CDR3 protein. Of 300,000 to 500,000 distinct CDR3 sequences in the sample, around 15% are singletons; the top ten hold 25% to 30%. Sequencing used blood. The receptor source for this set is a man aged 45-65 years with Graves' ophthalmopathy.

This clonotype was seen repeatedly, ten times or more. For the CDR3, the DNA is TGTGCCAGCTCACCTCCAGGGGGACCCAATGAGCAGTTCTTC. This gives the protein CASSPPGGPNEQFF. This chain joins TRBV18 and TRBJ2-1; 7 bases align to TRBD1. The CDR3 length is 14 residues. Per the germline V gene, CDR1 is KGHSH and CDR2 is LQKENI. The V gene end was trimmed by 3 bases and the J gene end by 6 bases; junction bases not matched to a gene: 5.

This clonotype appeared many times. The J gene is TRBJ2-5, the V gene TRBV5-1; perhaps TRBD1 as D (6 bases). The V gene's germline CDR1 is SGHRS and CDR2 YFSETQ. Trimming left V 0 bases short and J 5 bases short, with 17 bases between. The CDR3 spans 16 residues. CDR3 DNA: TGCGCCAGCAGCTTGGGCGGCGGACAGCCTGGTGAGACCCAGTACTTC. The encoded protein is CASSLGGGQPGETQYF.

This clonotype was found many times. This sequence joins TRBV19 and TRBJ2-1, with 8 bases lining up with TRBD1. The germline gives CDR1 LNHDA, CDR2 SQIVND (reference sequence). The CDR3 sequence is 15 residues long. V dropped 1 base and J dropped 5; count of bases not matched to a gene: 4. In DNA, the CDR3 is TGTGCCAGTAGTATAGGCGTCAGGGGGCACAATGAGCAGTTCTTC. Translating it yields CASSIGVRGHNEQFF. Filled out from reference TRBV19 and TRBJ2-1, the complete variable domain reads DGGITQSPKYLFRKEGQNVTLSCEQNLNHDAMYWYRQDPGQGLRLIYYSQIVNDFQKGDIAEGYSVSREKKESFPLTVTSAQKNPTAFYLCASSIGVRGHNEQFFGPGTRLTVL.

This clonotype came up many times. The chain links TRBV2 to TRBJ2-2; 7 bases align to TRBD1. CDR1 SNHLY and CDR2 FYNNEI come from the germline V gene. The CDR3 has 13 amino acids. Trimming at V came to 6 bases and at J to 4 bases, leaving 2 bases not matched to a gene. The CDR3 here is CASSQGVTGELFF. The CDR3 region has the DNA TGTGCCAGCAGCCAGGGGGTCACCGGGGAGCTGTTTTTT.

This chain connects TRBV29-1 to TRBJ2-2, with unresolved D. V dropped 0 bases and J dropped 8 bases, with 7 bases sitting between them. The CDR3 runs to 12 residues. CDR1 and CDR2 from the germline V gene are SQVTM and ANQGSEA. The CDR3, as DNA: TGCAGCGTTGAAGAGTCGTTTGGGGAGCTGTTTTTT. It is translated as CSVEESFGELFF.

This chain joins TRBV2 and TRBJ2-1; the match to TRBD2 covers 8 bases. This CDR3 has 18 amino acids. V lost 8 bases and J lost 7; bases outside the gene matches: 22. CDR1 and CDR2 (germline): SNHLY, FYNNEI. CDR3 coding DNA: TGTGCCAGCTCACCCCGCCCGCATCAGGGCGGGAGGTGGAATGAGCAGTTCTTC. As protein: CASSPRPHQGGRWNEQFF.

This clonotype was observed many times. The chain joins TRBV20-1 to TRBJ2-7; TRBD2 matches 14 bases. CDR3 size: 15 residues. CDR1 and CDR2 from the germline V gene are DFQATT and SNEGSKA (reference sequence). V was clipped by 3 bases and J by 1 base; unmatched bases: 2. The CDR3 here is CSASGLAGGSYEQYF. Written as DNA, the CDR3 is TGCAGTGCTAGTGGACTAGCGGGAGGATCCTACGAGCAGTACTTC.

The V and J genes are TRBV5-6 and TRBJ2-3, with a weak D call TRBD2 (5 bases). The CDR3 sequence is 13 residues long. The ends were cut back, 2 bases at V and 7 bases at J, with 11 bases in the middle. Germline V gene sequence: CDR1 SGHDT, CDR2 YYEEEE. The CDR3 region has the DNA TGTGCCAGCAGCTTTCCTAGCTCGCATACGCAGTATTTT. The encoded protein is CASSFPSSHTQYF.

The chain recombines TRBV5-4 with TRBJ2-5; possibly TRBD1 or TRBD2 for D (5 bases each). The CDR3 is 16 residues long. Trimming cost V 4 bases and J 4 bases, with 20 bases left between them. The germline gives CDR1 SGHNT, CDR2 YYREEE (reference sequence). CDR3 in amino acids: CASSIGTSGWGETQYF. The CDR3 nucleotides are TGTGCCAGCAGCATAGGGACCAGCGGCTGGGGAGAGACCCAGTACTTC.

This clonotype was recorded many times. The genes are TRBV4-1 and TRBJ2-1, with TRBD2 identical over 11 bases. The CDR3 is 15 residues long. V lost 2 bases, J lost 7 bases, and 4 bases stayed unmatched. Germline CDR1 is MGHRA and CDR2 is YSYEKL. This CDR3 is CASSQSSGRQNEQFF. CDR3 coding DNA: TGCGCCAGCAGCCAATCTAGCGGGAGGCAAAATGAGCAGTTCTTC.

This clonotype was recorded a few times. CDR3 region: CSARTGTSGPGELFF. CDR3 bases: TGCAGTGCCAGAACCGGGACTAGCGGGCCCGGGGAGCTGTTTTTT. The V call is TRBV20-1, the J call TRBJ2-2, with TRBD2 matching over 12 bases. With 6 bases clipped from V and 6 bases from J, the junction kept 8 bases outside the gene matches. CDR1 is DFQATT, CDR2 SNEGSKA, per germline (reference sequence). This CDR3 comprises 15 residues.

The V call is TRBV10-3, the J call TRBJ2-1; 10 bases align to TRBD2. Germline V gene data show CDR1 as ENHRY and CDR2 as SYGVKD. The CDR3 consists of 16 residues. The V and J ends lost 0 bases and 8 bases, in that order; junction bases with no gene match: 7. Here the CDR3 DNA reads TGTGCCATCAGTGAGTCGGCTAGCGGGAGCGGGGATGAGCAGTTCTTC. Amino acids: CAISESASGSGDEQFF.

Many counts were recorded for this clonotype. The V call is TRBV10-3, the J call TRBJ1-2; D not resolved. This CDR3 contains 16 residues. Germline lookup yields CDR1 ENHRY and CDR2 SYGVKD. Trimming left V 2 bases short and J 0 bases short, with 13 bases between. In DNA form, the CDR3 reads TGTGCCATCAGTGAGCCCAGTGTCGAGGCTAACTATGGCTACACCTTC. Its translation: CAISEPSVEANYGYTF.

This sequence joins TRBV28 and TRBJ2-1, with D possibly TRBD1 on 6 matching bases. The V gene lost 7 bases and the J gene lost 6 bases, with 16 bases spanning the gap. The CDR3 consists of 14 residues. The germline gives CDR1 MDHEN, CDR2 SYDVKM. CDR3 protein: CASTIDRLVNEQFF. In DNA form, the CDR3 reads TGTGCCAGCACCATCGACAGGTTGGTCAATGAGCAGTTCTTC.